This record covers a single T cell receptor beta chain. CDR1 SGHTA and CDR2 FQGNSA come from the germline V gene. This CDR3 spans 16 amino acids. These data originate in a study of blood T cells in healthy people across ages. A sample-barcoded 5' primer and a J-beta primer mix were used in a second PCR of roughly 6 to 11 cycles. TCRdb itself ran the 5' RACE reads through MiXCR, one entry per CDR3 protein. The table records over 700,000 distinct CDR3 sequences, 25% of them present only once. These data were also filed under a second study, of T cells of mothers and their children.

This chain joins TRBV7-2 and TRBJ2-5, with 9 positions matching TRBD2. With the DNA end fitting TRBJ2-7 better, the J assignment may be wrong. Sequencing was carried out using blood. This clonotype was sampled from a boy younger than 18 in good health. CDR3 in amino acids: CASSLSSGATPYEQYF. The CDR3 bases are TGTGCCAGCAGCTTATCTAGCGGGGCGACCCCCTACGAGCAGTACTTC.